The rows below give T cell receptor beta chains drawn from one sample of a study of multiple sclerosis patients with progressive multifocal leukoencephalopathy. The table came from immunoSEQ multiplex PCR; TCRdb's copy has only in-frame clones and leaves some out. Altogether approximately 35,000 clones are present, more than 75% being singletons, with the ten largest covering about 3.2%. The sequencing used PBMCs, collected from a patient treated with natalizumab. Receptors originate from a human donor with progressive multifocal leukoencephalopathy. The CDR3 runs from the conserved cysteine through the conserved F or W. D genes are given only for firm matches. A row's size may be missing; if present it is once, few, many or a size class.

d_call,clone_size,j_call,v_call,cdr3_nt,cdr3_aa
TRBD1,NA,TRBJ1-2,TRBV23-1,TGCGCCAGCAAACCGGGACAGTCTGGCTACACCTTC,CASKPGQSGYTF
NA,NA,TRBJ2-3,TRBV19,TGTGCCAGTAGCGCTCTTAGCACAGATACGCAGTATTTT,CASSALSTDTQYF
TRBD1,NA,TRBJ2-1,TRBV5-1,TGCGCCAGCAGCCTCCCGCCGGCGACAGGGGCAGTCAATGAGCAGTTCTTC,CASSLPPATGAVNEQFF
NA,NA,TRBJ2-1,TRBV29-1,TGCAGCGTTGTCGGGCAGGGTATCTACAATGAGCAGTTCTTC,CSVVGQGIYNEQFF
NA,NA,TRBJ1-1,TRBV29-1,TGCAGCGCCGCGTACTGGGATGAAGCTTTCTTT,CSAAYWDEAFF
NA,NA,TRBJ1-1,TRBV9,TGTGCCAGCAGCGTAGGGCGGAACACTGAAGCTTTCTTT,CASSVGRNTEAFF
NA,NA,TRBJ2-7,TRBV4-1,TGCGCCAGCAGCCAAGGCGGAGGTACCTACGAGCAGTACTTC,CASSQGGGTYEQYF
NA,once,TRBJ2-2,TRBV7-9,TGTGCCAGCAGCTTTGGTAGCGCAGGCGGGGAGCTGTTTTTT,CASSFGSAGGELFF
TRBD2,NA,TRBJ2-7,TRBV29-1,TGCAGCGCCCATAGCGGGAGCTCCTACGAGCAGTACTTC,CSAHSGSSYEQYF
NA,once,TRBJ1-6,TRBV28,TGTGCCAGCACCTCAGGGCAGGGGCACGCCAATTCACCCCTCCACTTT,CASTSGQGHANSPLHF
NA,few,TRBJ2-7,TRBV9,TGTGCCAGCAGCGACCAGCGGGACATGGGACGATACGAGCAGTACTTC,CASSDQRDMGRYEQYF
NA,few,TRBJ1-3,TRBV10-3,TGTGCCATCAGTGGTTATGAAAACACCATATATTTT,CAISGYENTIYF
NA,NA,TRBJ2-7,TRBV21-1,TGTGCCAGCAGCAAAGCCCTTTACAGGGGGCTCTCCTACGAGCAGTACTTC,CASSKALYRGLSYEQYF
NA,NA,TRBJ1-2,TRBV5-4,TGTGCCAGCAGCTCACGGGGGGGAAACTATGGCTACACCTTC,CASSSRGGNYGYTF
TRBD2,NA,TRBJ2-3,TRBV7-2,TGTGCCAGCAGCCCCTCACTAGCGGGAGTTGAACGTAGCACAGATACGCAGTATTTT,CASSPSLAGVERSTDTQYF
TRBD2,NA,TRBJ2-3,TRBV7-6,TGTGCCAGCAGCTTATCCCCCGGCGGGAGTGGAGCAGATACGCAGTATTTT,CASSLSPGGSGADTQYF
NA,NA,TRBJ1-1,TRBV7-9,TGTGCCAGCAGGGGCGACACAGGGTTGAACACTGAAGCTTTCTTT,CASRGDTGLNTEAFF